This entry is about one T cell receptor (beta chain). The repertoire was sequenced with immunoSEQ multiplex PCR; TCRdb's copy has only in-frame clones and lacks some. The sample has roughly 170,000 clones; about four fifths are singletons. This entry is derived from a study of blood T cell repertoires in COVID-19. Study-wide context: Spain, Italy and the United States supplied samples that represented acute and convalescent COVID-19.

The V end lost 7 bases, the J end lost 0 bases, and 10 bases lay between the germline ends. The CDR3 runs 13 residues. The germline V gene has CDR1 SQVTM and CDR2 ANQGSEA. The TCR sequence derives from an older woman with COVID-19, enrolled during active disease. This chain joins TRBV29-1 and TRBJ2-4, with D possibly TRBD1 on 6 matching bases. The sequenced material came from peripheral blood. The CDR3 is CSATGRAKNIQYF. The DNA for the CDR3 is TGCAGCGCCACAGGGAGAGCCAAAAACATTCAGTACTTC.